The next 15 T cell receptor beta chains were all read from a single sample in a study of T cells of healthy individuals. TCRdb reprocessed the 5' RACE reads with MiXCR, giving one entry per CDR3 protein. The data show fewer than 90,000 distinct CDR3 sequences, 5% seen once. The receptors come from a female donor in good health.

J is TRBJ2-7 and V is TRBV6-5; no firm D call. V was shortened by 0 bases and J by 0 bases, with 9 bases between the two germline ends. Germline V gives CDR1 MNHEY, CDR2 SVGAGI. There are 15 residues in the CDR3. The CDR3 sequence is CASSYSAGSSYEQYF. CDR3 in DNA: TGTGCCAGCAGTTACTCGGCTGGCAGCTCCTACGAGCAGTACTTC.

This clonotype was found many times. V is TRBV20-1 and J is TRBJ1-3; 8 bases fit TRBD1. J gave up 4 bases and V 5 bases, and 4 bases lay outside the gene matches. The CDR3 is 13 amino acids. Germline V lookup: CDR1 DFQATT, CDR2 SNEGSKA (reference sequence). CDR3 sequence reads: CSAGQGSGNTIYF. CDR3 nucleotides: TGCAGTGCTGGACAGGGAAGCGGAAACACCATATATTTT.

This clonotype was seen at least ten times. The CDR3 DNA sequence: TGCAGTGCTGACGGGCCCGCGGATGAGCAGTTCTTC. Translation gives CSADGPADEQFF. This chain links TRBV20-1 with TRBJ2-1; D is ambiguous. CDR1 and CDR2 from the germline V gene are DFQATT and SNEGSKA (reference sequence). V was trimmed by 5 bases and J by 8 bases, leaving 13 bases between them. The length of the CDR3 is 12 residues.

This chain uses TRBV5-4 with TRBJ2-2; D unresolved. There are 14 residues in the CDR3. Trimming took 0 bases from V and 4 from J, leaving 7 bases between them. Germline values: CDR1 SGHNT, CDR2 YYREEE (reference sequence). The CDR3 here is CASSLGTVTGELFF. The CDR3 DNA follows: TGTGCCAGCAGCTTGGGGACGGTCACCGGGGAGCTGTTTTTT.

This clonotype was observed a few times. This sequence joins TRBV5-1 and TRBJ2-4, with D perhaps being TRBD1 or TRBD2 (5 bases each). Germline CDR1 SGHRS, CDR2 YFSETQ. This CDR3 is 14 amino acids long. V dropped 3 bases and J dropped 1 base, with 8 bases sitting between them. CDR3: CASSSGTAKNIQYF. The CDR3 DNA is TGCGCCAGCAGCTCCGGGACGGCCAAAAACATTCAGTACTTC.

This clonotype showed up just a few times. The genes are TRBV7-9 and TRBJ2-3; possibly TRBD2 for D (5 bases). This CDR3 is 15 amino acids long. Deletions cut 3 bases from V and 2 bases from J, with 12 bases between. Looked up from germline, CDR1 is SEHNR and CDR2 is FQNEAQ (reference sequence). The CDR3 protein is CASSFVSGATDTQYF. DNA of the CDR3: TGTGCCAGCAGCTTCGTAAGCGGAGCCACAGATACGCAGTATTTT.

This clonotype was recorded at least ten times. The gene calls are TRBV6-5 and TRBJ2-3; 12 nucleotides line up with TRBD2. The germline V gene encodes CDR1 MNHEY and CDR2 SVGAGI. The CDR3 totals 16 residues. The trim removed 4 bases at V and 0 bases at J, leaving 2 bases unmatched. The CDR3, as DNA: TGTGCCAGCAGTTCCGGACTAGCGGGGAGCACAGATACGCAGTATTTT. Residues: CASSSGLAGSTDTQYF.

Only a few counts were recorded for this clonotype. This chain links TRBV20-1 with TRBJ1-2, with 7 bases matching TRBD1. This CDR3 comprises 17 residues. Trimming removed 0 bases from V and 1 base from J; junction bases left unmatched: 11. Looked up from germline, CDR1 is DFQATT and CDR2 is SNEGSKA (reference sequence). The CDR3 loop is CSARDVRDRTYNYGYTF. The DNA for the CDR3 is TGCAGTGCTAGAGATGTGAGGGACAGAACTTATAACTATGGCTACACCTTC.

The table lists this clonotype with many counts. This chain joins TRBV11-2 and TRBJ2-6; D ambiguous. V dropped 1 base and J dropped 0 bases, with 13 bases sitting between them. Germline CDR1 reads SGHAT; CDR2 reads FQNNGV. This CDR3 spans 18 amino acids. For the CDR3, the DNA is TGTGCCAGCAGCTTAGGCCAGACTTCGAGCTCTGGGGCCAACGTCCTGACTTTC. Translated, it gives CASSLGQTSSSGANVLTF.

V and J are TRBV25-1 and TRBJ1-2; 10 nucleotides match TRBD1. V shed 4 bases, J shed 6 bases, and the junction held 11 bases outside the gene matches. Germline V gene sequence: CDR1 MGHDK, CDR2 SYGVNS. The CDR3 is 16 residues long. The CDR3 region has the DNA TGTGCCAGCAGTGCCCTCTCAACCGGGACAGGGGATGGCTACACCTTC. Amino acids: CASSALSTGTGDGYTF.

This clonotype has a count of ten or more. The chain uses TRBV7-9 and TRBJ2-1; 8 nucleotides agree with TRBD1. After removal of 0 bases from V and 6 bases from J, the junction contained 13 bases not matched to a gene. The CDR3 loop spans 18 amino acids. Germline CDR1 and CDR2: SEHNR and FQNEAQ (reference sequence). CDR3 sequence reads: CASSLALGDRGATNEQFF. The CDR3, as DNA: TGTGCCAGCAGCTTAGCGCTCGGTGACAGGGGAGCGACCAATGAGCAGTTCTTC.

This chain connects TRBV18 to TRBJ2-2; D uncertain. Germline CDR1 KGHSH, CDR2 LQKENI. This CDR3 region has 18 residues. The V and J ends lost 3 bases and 2 bases respectively, with 19 bases between them. In DNA, the CDR3 is TGTGCCAGCTCACCGACGATGATGGCTGACACCAACACCGGGGAGCTGTTTTTT. As protein: CASSPTMMADTNTGELFF.

A note on this clonotype: This sequence may be a read error, since a much larger clone differs from it by one base. The V call is TRBV30, the J call TRBJ1-2; weak D call: TRBD1 (6 bases). Germline V CDR1 and CDR2: GTSNPN, SVGIG (reference sequence). The CDR3 has 14 residues. Trimming removed 0 bases from V and 6 bases from J, with 14 bases in between. Here the CDR3 DNA reads TGTGCCTGGAGTGTACGGGGGCGTGTCCATGGCTACACCTTC. Encoded protein: CAWSVRGRVHGYTF.

At least ten counts were recorded for this clonotype. This CDR3 is CSGRLAGGPVSTDTQYF. In nucleotides, the CDR3 is TGCAGCGGTCGACTAGCGGGAGGGCCGGTCAGCACAGATACGCAGTATTTT. The chain links TRBV29-1 to TRBJ2-3; 14 bases align to TRBD2. This CDR3 is built from 17 residues. V was pared by 7 bases and J by 0 bases, with 9 bases of the junction left unmatched. Germline CDR1 SQVTM, CDR2 ANQGSEA.

This clonotype has only a few counts. Written as DNA, the CDR3 is TGTGCCAGCACTGCCCCCCCCGACGGGGAGCTGTTTTTT. This encodes CASTAPPDGELFF. The chain couples TRBV2 to TRBJ2-2; D not certain. CDR1 is SNHLY, CDR2 FYNNEI, per germline. The CDR3 runs to 13 residues. The V end was cut by 7 bases, the J end by 7 bases, with 13 bases between.